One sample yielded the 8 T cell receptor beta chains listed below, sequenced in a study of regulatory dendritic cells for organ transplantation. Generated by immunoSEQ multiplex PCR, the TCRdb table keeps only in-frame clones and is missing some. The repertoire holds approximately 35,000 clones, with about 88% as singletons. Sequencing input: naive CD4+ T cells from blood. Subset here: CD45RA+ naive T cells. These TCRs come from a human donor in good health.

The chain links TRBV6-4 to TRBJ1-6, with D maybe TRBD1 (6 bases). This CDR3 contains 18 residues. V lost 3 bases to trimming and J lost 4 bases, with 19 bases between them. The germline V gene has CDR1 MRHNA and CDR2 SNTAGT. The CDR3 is CASSDKDSSTKYNSPLHF. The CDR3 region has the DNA TGTGCCAGCAGTGATAAGGACAGTTCTACAAAATATAATTCACCCCTCCACTTT.

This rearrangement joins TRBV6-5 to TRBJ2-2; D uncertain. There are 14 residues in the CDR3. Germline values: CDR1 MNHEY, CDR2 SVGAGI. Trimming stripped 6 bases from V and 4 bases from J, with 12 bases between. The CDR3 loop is CASRTGPSTGELFF. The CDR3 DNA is TGTGCCAGCAGAACCGGACCGAGCACCGGGGAGCTGTTTTTT.

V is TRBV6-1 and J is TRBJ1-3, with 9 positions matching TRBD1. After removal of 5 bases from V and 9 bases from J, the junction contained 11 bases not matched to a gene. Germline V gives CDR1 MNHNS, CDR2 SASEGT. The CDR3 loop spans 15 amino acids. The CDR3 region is CASSSLPGQGATIYF. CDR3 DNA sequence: TGTGCCAGCAGTTCCCTGCCGGGACAGGGAGCCACCATATATTTT.

CDR3 DNA sequence: TGTGCCAGCAGTTTCGTTCCCAATCAGCCCCAGCATTTT. As protein: CASSFVPNQPQHF. The chain joins TRBV6-5 to TRBJ1-5, with D unresolved. The CDR3 sequence is 13 residues long. Germline V CDR1 and CDR2: MNHEY, SVGAGI. Trimming stripped 4 bases from V and 3 bases from J, with 7 bases between.

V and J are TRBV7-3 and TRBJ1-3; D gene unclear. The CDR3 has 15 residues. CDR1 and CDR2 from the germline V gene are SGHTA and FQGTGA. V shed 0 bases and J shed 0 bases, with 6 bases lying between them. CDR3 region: CASSLTPDSGNTIYF. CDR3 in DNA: TGTGCCAGCAGCTTAACCCCAGACTCTGGAAACACCATATATTTT.

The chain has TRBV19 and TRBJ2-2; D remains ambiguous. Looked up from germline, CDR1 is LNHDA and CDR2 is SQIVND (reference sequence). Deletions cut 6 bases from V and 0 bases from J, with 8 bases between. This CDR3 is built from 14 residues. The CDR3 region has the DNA TGTGCCAGTAGAAAGACTTCGAACACCGGGGAGCTGTTTTTT. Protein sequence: CASRKTSNTGELFF.

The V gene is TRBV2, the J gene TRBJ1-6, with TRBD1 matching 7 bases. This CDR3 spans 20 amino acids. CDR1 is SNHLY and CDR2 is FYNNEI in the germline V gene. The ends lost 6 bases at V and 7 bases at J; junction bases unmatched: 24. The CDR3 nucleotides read TGTGCCAGCAGGCAACCCTTAGGGGGCAGGTCGATTAATTTGAATTCACCCCTCCACTTT. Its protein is CASRQPLGGRSINLNSPLHF.

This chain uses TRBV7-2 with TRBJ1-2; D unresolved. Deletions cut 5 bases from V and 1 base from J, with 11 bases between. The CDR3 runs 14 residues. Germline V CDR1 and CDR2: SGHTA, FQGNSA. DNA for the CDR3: TGTGCCAGCAGCCTAGGGTACTATAACTATGGCTACACCTTC. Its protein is CASSLGYYNYGYTF.